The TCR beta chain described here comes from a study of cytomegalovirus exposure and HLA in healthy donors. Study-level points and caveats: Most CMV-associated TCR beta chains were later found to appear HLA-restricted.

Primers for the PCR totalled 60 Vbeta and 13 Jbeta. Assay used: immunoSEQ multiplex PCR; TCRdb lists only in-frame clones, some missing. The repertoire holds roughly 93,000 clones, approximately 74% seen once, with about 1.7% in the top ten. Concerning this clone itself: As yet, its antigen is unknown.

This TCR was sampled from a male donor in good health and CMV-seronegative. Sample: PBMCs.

The CDR3 loop is CSGTSGGRNTEAFF. DNA for the CDR3: TGCAGCGGGACCTCGGGGGGGAGGAACACTGAAGCTTTCTTT. The chain has TRBV29-1 and TRBJ1-1; tentatively, D is TRBD1 (5 bases). CDR1 and CDR2 (germline): SQVTM, ANQGSEA. V was trimmed by 7 bases and J by 1 base, leaving 16 bases between them. The CDR3 length is 14 residues.